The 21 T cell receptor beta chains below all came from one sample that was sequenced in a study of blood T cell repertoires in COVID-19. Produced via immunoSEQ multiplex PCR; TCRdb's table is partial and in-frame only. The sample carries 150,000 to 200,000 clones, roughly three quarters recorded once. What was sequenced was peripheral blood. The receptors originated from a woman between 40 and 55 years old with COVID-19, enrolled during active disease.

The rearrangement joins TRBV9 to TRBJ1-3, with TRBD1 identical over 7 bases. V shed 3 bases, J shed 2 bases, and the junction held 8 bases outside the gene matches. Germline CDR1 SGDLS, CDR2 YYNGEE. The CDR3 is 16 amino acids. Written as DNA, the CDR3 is TGTGCCAGCAGCGGAACAGGGACAGTGGCTGGAAACACCATATATTTT. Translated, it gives CASSGTGTVAGNTIYF.

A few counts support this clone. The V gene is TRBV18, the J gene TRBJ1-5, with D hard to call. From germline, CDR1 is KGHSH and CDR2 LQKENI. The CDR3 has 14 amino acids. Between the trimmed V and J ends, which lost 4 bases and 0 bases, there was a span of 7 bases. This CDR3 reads CASSLAFSNQPQHF. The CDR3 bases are TGTGCCAGCTCACTGGCCTTTAGCAATCAGCCCCAGCATTTT.

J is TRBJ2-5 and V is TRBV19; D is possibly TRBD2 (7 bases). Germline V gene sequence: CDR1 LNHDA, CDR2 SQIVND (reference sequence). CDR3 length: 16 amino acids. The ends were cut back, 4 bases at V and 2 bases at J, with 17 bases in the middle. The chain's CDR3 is CASSTRPGGAQETQYF. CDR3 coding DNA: TGTGCCAGTAGTACCCGGCCGGGGGGCGCACAAGAGACCCAGTACTTC.

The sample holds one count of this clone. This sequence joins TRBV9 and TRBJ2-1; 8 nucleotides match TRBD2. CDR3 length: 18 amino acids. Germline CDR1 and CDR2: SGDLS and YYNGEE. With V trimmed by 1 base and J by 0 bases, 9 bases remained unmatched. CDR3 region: CASSVRGAGGLSYNEQFF. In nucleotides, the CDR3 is TGTGCCAGCAGCGTACGGGGGGCGGGAGGTCTCTCCTACAATGAGCAGTTCTTC.

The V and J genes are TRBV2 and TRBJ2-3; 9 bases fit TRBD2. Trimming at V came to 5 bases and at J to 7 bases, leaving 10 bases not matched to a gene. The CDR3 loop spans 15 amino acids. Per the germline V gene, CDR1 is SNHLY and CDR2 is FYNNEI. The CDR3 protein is CASSPLAGYRNTQYF. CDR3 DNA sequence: TGTGCCAGCAGTCCACTAGCGGGCTACCGGAATACGCAGTATTTT.

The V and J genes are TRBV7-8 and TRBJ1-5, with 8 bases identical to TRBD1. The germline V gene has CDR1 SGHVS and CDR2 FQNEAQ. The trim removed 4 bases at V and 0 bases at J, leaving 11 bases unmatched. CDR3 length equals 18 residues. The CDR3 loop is CASSSPSGTGYSNQPQHF. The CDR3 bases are TGTGCCAGCAGCTCCCCCTCCGGGACAGGCTATAGCAATCAGCCCCAGCATTTT.

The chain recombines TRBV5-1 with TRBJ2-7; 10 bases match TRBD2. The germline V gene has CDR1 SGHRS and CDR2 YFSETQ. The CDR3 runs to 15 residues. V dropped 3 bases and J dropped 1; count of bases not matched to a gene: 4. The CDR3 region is CASSWVTSGSYEQYF. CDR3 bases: TGCGCCAGCAGCTGGGTGACTAGCGGGTCCTACGAGCAGTACTTC.

In DNA form, the CDR3 reads TGCGCCAGCCGCCAACAGGCAACTAATGAAAAACTGTTTTTT. As protein: CASRQQATNEKLFF. V usage is TRBV5-1 and J usage is TRBJ1-4; tentative D call: TRBD1 (5 bases). Trimming stripped 7 bases from V and 0 bases from J, with 10 bases between. The CDR3 length is 14 residues. Germline V lookup: CDR1 SGHRS, CDR2 YFSETQ.

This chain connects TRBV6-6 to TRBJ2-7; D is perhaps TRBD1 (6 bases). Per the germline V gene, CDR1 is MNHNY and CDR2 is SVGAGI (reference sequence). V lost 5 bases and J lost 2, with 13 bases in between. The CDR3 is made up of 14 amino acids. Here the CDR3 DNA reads TGTGCCAGCAGTCCTACAGGGTACACCTACGAGCAGTACTTC. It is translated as CASSPTGYTYEQYF.

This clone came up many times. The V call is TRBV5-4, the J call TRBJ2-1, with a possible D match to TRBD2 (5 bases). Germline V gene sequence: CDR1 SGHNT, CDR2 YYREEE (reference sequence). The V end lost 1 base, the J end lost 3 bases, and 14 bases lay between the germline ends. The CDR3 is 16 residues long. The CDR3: CASSLKVTRDYNEQFF. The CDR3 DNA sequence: TGTGCCAGCAGCTTGAAAGTCACTAGGGACTACAATGAGCAGTTCTTC.

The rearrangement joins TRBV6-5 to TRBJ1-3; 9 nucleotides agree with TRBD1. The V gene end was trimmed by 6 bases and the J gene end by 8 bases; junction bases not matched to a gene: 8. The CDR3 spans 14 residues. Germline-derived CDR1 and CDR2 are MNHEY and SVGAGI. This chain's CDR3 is CASRLTGGEYTIYF. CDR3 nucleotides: TGTGCCAGCAGACTTACAGGGGGCGAATACACCATATATTTT.

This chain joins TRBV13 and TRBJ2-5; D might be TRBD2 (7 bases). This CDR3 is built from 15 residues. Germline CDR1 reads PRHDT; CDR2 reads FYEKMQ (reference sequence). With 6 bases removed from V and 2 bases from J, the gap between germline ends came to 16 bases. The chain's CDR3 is CASRATGGRQETQYF. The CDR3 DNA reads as TGTGCCAGCAGGGCTACCGGGGGGCGTCAAGAGACCCAGTACTTC.

The CDR3 bases are TGTGCCAGCAGTCAGGGGGTACGGGCTTTCTTT. It translates to CASSQGVRAFF. This chain joins TRBV7-9 and TRBJ1-1, with 7 bases identical to TRBD1. The ends lost 6 bases at V and 11 bases at J; junction bases unmatched: 6. Germline loops: CDR1 SEHNR, CDR2 FQNEAQ (reference sequence). The CDR3 is 11 residues long. Looking up the rest from reference TRBV7-9 and TRBJ1-1 gives the full variable domain: DTGVSQNPRHKITKRGQNVTFRCDPISEHNRLYWYRQTLGQGPEFLTYFQNEAQLEKSRLLSDRFSAERPKGSFSTLEIQRTEQGDSAMYLCASSQGVRAFFGQGTRLTVV.

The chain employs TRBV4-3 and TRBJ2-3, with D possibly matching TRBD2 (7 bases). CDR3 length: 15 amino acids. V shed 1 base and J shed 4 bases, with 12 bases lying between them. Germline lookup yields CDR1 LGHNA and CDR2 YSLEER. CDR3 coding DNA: TGCGCCAGCAGCCAAGCGGGGGGCCGCGCAGATACGCAGTATTTT. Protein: CASSQAGGRADTQYF.

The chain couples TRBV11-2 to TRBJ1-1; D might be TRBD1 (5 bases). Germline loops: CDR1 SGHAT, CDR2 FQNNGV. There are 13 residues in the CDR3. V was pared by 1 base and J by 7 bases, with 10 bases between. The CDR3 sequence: CASSLAGGVEAFF. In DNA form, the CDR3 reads TGTGCCAGCAGCTTAGCCGGGGGGGTTGAAGCTTTCTTT.

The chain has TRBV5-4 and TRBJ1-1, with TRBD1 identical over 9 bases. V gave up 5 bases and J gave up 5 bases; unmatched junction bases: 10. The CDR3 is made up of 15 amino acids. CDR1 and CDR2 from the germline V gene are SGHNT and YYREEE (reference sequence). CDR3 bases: TGTGCCAGCAGATCGGTAACAGGGGGCGAGACTGAAGCTTTCTTT. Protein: CASRSVTGGETEAFF.

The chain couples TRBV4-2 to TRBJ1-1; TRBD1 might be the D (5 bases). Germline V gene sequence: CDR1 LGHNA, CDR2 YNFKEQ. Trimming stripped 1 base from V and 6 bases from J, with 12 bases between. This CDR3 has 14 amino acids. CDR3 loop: CASSQGGTGAEAFF. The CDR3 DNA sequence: TGTGCCAGCAGCCAAGGAGGGACGGGGGCTGAAGCTTTCTTT.

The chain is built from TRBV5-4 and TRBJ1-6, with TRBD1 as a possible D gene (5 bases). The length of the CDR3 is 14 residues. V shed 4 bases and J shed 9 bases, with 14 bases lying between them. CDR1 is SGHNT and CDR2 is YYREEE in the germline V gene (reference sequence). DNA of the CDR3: TGTGCCAGCAGCAGCTCGGGAGGGACTTCACCCCTCCACTTT. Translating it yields CASSSSGGTSPLHF.

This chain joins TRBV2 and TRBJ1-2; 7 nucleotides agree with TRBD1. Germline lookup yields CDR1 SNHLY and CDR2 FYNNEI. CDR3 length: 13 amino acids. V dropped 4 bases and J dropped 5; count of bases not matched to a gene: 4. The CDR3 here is CASSGDREYGYTF. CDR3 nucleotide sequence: TGTGCCAGCAGTGGAGACAGGGAATATGGCTACACCTTC. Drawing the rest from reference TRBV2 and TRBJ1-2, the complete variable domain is EPEVTQTPSHQVTQMGQEVILRCVPISNHLYFYWYRQILGQKVEFLVSFYNNEISEKSEIFDDQFSVERPDGSNFTLKIRSTKLEDSAMYFCASSGDREYGYTFGSGTRLTVV.

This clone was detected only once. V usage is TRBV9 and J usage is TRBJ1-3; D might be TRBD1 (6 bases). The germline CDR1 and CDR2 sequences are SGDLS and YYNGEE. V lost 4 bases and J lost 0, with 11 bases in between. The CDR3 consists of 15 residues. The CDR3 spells CASSLNRASGNTIYF. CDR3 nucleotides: TGTGCCAGCAGCTTAAACAGGGCCTCTGGAAACACCATATATTTT.

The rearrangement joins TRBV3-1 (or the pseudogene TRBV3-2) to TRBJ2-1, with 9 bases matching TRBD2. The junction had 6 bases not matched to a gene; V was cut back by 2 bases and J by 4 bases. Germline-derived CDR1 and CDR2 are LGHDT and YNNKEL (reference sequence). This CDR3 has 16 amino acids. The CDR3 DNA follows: TGTGCCAGCAGCCAAAGACTAGCGGCCCAATACAATGAGCAGTTCTTC. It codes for CASSQRLAAQYNEQFF.